These 23 T cell receptor beta chains came from one sample sequenced in a study of blood T cells in healthy people across ages. A sample-barcoded 5' primer and a J-beta primer mix were used in a second PCR of about 7 to 11 cycles. TCRdb recomputed calls from the 5' RACE reads with MiXCR, one row per CDR3 protein. The sample records 650,000 to 900,000 distinct CDR3 sequences, 62% being singletons. The specimen was blood. The receptors come from a man aged 25 to 40 in good health.

The rearrangement uses TRBV29-1 and TRBJ2-6; D is unclear. This CDR3 has 15 residues. The germline gives CDR1 SQVTM, CDR2 ANQGSEA. V lost 5 bases, J lost 0 bases, and 11 bases lay in between. The DNA of the CDR3 is TGCAGCGTTTCGGCAGCAGGCTCTGGGGCCAACGTCCTGACTTTC. Its protein is CSVSAAGSGANVLTF.

This chain uses TRBV12-3 or TRBV12-4 with TRBJ1-2; possible D gene TRBD1, 6 bases. The CDR3 contains 15 residues. Trimming pared 6 bases from V and 7 bases from J, leaving 21 bases between. The CDR3 bases are TGTGCCAGCAGCCTAGATTCGGGGGGGCAGCGTGGCTACACCTTC. Protein sequence: CASSLDSGGQRGYTF.

The chain is built from TRBV5-1 and TRBJ1-1, with 9 bases matching TRBD1. Trimming at V came to 5 bases and at J to 4 bases, leaving 6 bases not matched to a gene. The CDR3 extends over 14 amino acids. Per the germline V gene, CDR1 is SGHRS and CDR2 is YFSETQ. The CDR3 reads CASRAGDRVTEAFF. The CDR3 DNA sequence: TGCGCCAGCAGAGCAGGGGACAGGGTCACTGAAGCTTTCTTT.

The chain couples TRBV12-3 or TRBV12-4 to TRBJ2-1; TRBD1 aligns across 10 bases. V trimming: 4 bases; J trimming: 12 bases; junction bases outside the gene matches: 6. The CDR3 runs to 13 residues. The CDR3 nucleotides read TGTGCCAGCAGTTCAGGGACAGGGGATTCGCAGTTCTTC. As protein: CASSSGTGDSQFF.

The CDR3 DNA reads as TGTGCCAGCAGCGTGGACAGTCTAGCGGGGGCCGGTACGCAGTATTTT. Amino acid sequence: CASSVDSLAGAGTQYF. The rearrangement uses TRBV7-3 and TRBJ2-3; TRBD2 aligns across 10 bases. This CDR3 is built from 16 residues. Germline V CDR1 and CDR2: SGHTA, FQGTGA. V shed 5 bases and J 8 bases; nucleotides not matched to a gene: 13.

This clonotype was detected a few times. The chain combines TRBV29-1 with TRBJ2-1, with TRBD1 matching over 7 bases. The CDR3 runs 15 residues. Per germline, CDR1 SQVTM and CDR2 ANQGSEA. V shed 3 bases and J 4 bases; nucleotides not matched to a gene: 9. This CDR3 reads CSVDFPHRGYNEQFF. The CDR3 DNA reads TGCAGCGTTGATTTCCCCCACAGGGGTTACAATGAGCAGTTCTTC.

This sequence joins TRBV6-5 and TRBJ2-5; D is ambiguous. The germline gives CDR1 MNHEY, CDR2 SVGAGI. The CDR3 spans 14 residues. V lost 2 bases and J 5 bases, leaving 12 bases between the germline ends. CDR3 sequence reads: CASSYGPGWETQYF. CDR3 bases: TGTGCCAGCAGTTACGGTCCCGGGTGGGAGACCCAGTACTTC.

The chain joins TRBV6-2 or TRBV6-3 to TRBJ2-4; D possibly corresponds to TRBD2 (6 bases). The CDR3 has 15 residues. The V and J ends lost 8 bases and 0 bases respectively, with 14 bases between them. Germline CDR1 and CDR2: MNHEY and SVGEGT. CDR3 residues: CASGPGELAKNIQYF. In DNA, the CDR3 is TGTGCCAGCGGTCCGGGAGAACTAGCCAAAAACATTCAGTACTTC.

The chain couples TRBV7-9 to TRBJ2-1; unclear D gene. Trimming cost V 4 bases and J 8 bases, with 9 bases left between them. This CDR3 comprises 12 residues. CDR1 is SEHNR, CDR2 FQNEAQ, per germline (reference sequence). The CDR3 DNA reads TGTGCCAGCAGCTCGGCACAGCATGAGCAGTTCTTC. Encoded protein: CASSSAQHEQFF.

CDR3 nucleotide sequence: TGTGCCAGCAGCCATGGGAATGGGGGAGACGGCTATGGCTACACCTTC. This codes for CASSHGNGGDGYGYTF. The V and J genes are TRBV3-1 and TRBJ1-2, with a weak D call TRBD1 (5 bases). Deletions cut 3 bases from V and 4 bases from J, with 18 bases between. This CDR3 is built from 16 residues. Germline loops: CDR1 LGHDT, CDR2 YNNKEL (reference sequence).

The chain uses TRBV6-5 and TRBJ1-5; no reliable D call. V lost 6 bases to trimming and J lost 0 bases, with 15 bases between them. Germline V CDR1 and CDR2: MNHEY, SVGAGI. The CDR3 is made up of 16 amino acids. This CDR3 reads CASSPGGAYSNQPQHF. The DNA for the CDR3 is TGTGCCAGCAGCCCCGGAGGAGCGTATAGCAATCAGCCCCAGCATTTT.

This chain links TRBV6-2 or TRBV6-3 with TRBJ1-2; D possibly corresponds to TRBD1 (6 bases). Germline V gene lookup returns CDR1 MNHEY and CDR2 SVGEGT. The V end lost 6 bases, the J end lost 4 bases, and 15 bases lay between the germline ends. The CDR3 is made up of 14 amino acids. CDR3 DNA sequence: TGTGCCAGCAGATTATCCGGACAGCCCTATGGCTACACCTTC. It yields the protein CASRLSGQPYGYTF.

CDR3 DNA: TGTGCCAGCAGTCCCCGCTCGGGGAGCTCCTATAATTCACCCCTCCACTTT. Translating gives CASSPRSGSSYNSPLHF. The chain carries TRBV27 and TRBJ1-6; D gene ambiguous. V was trimmed by 5 bases and J by 0 bases, leaving 14 bases between them. This CDR3 has 17 amino acids. Per the germline V gene, CDR1 is MNHEY and CDR2 is SMNVEV (reference sequence).

The chain joins TRBV4-3 to TRBJ2-1, with TRBD2 matching over 9 bases. CDR1 LGHNA and CDR2 YSLEER come from the germline V gene. The CDR3 is 15 amino acids. Trimming at V came to 1 base and at J to 6 bases, leaving 4 bases not matched to a gene. The CDR3 loop is CASSQASGVPNEQFF. In nucleotides, the CDR3 is TGCGCCAGCAGCCAAGCTAGCGGGGTTCCCAATGAGCAGTTCTTC.

The V and J genes are TRBV6-5 and TRBJ2-1; 8 bases are shared with TRBD2. The CDR3 loop spans 18 amino acids. V was clipped by 0 bases and J by 0 bases; unmatched bases: 7. Germline CDR1 MNHEY, CDR2 SVGAGI. In nucleotides, the CDR3 is TGTGCCAGCAGTTACTCGAAAAGCGGGGGAAGCTCCTACAATGAGCAGTTCTTC. Translating gives CASSYSKSGGSSYNEQFF.

The CDR3 bases are TGTGCCAGCAGCCCCGACCTTTCAGATACGCAGTATTTT. Amino acid sequence: CASSPDLSDTQYF. V and J are TRBV7-6 and TRBJ2-3; D unclear. The CDR3 has 13 residues. V shed 5 bases and J shed 4 bases, with 10 bases lying between them. The germline CDR1 and CDR2 sequences are SGHVS and FNYEAQ.

CDR3 in DNA: TGTGCCAGCAGCTTAAGGGCGTCAGGGGGCGGCTACACCTTC. Its protein is CASSLRASGGGYTF. This chain joins TRBV7-2 and TRBJ1-2; TRBD1 matches at 8 bases. The junction had 7 bases not matched to a gene; V was cut back by 2 bases and J by 8 bases. Looked up from germline, CDR1 is SGHTA and CDR2 is FQGNSA. The CDR3 totals 14 residues.

The gene calls are TRBV27 and TRBJ2-1, with 7 bases lining up with TRBD1. With 5 bases clipped from V and 6 bases from J, the junction kept 10 bases outside the gene matches. The CDR3 has 15 amino acids. Germline V gene lookup returns CDR1 MNHEY and CDR2 SMNVEV (reference sequence). The CDR3 here is CASSPNDRELNEQFF. The CDR3, as DNA: TGTGCCAGCAGTCCCAACGACAGGGAACTCAATGAGCAGTTCTTC.

This clonotype showed up just a few times. The chain uses TRBV20-1 and TRBJ2-1, with a tentative D call TRBD2 (6 bases). Germline CDR1 is DFQATT and CDR2 is SNEGSKA (reference sequence). Deletions cut 6 bases from V and 6 bases from J, with 15 bases between. This CDR3 spans 13 amino acids. CDR3: CSANIGTLNEQFF. For the CDR3, the DNA is TGCAGTGCAAACATCGGGACTCTCAATGAGCAGTTCTTC.

This clonotype showed up just once. V is TRBV7-2 and J is TRBJ2-5; 15 bases are a match to TRBD2. J lost 7 bases, V lost 2 bases, and 8 bases had no gene match. This CDR3 has 17 residues. CDR1 and CDR2 (germline): SGHTA, FQGNSA. CDR3 residues: CASSLLGLAGGPRTQYF. CDR3 DNA sequence: TGTGCCAGCAGCTTATTGGGACTAGCGGGGGGCCCAAGGACCCAGTACTTC.

The chain links TRBV20-1 to TRBJ2-3; D not certain. Per the germline V gene, CDR1 is DFQATT and CDR2 is SNEGSKA (reference sequence). The CDR3 is 17 residues long. V was trimmed by 3 bases and J by 0 bases, leaving 19 bases between them. The CDR3 region is CSASPAERATSTDTQYF. The CDR3 DNA reads as TGCAGTGCTAGTCCCGCGGAGAGAGCGACCAGCACAGATACGCAGTATTTT.

To note about this clonotype: Germline and junction disagree at one end, which may indicate a read error. The V call is TRBV3-1, the J call TRBJ2-7, with D unresolved. Germline loops: CDR1 LGHDT, CDR2 YNNKEL (reference sequence). The CDR3 totals 13 residues. The CDR3 region is CARSYRTLEEQYF. As DNA, the CDR3 is TGTGCCCGCAGCTACCGGACCCTTGAAGAGCAGTACTTC.

V and J are TRBV7-3 and TRBJ2-1; 7 nucleotides agree with TRBD2. Germline V gene lookup returns CDR1 SGHTA and CDR2 FQGTGA. The CDR3 consists of 14 residues. V lost 2 bases, J lost 12 bases, and 10 bases stayed unmatched. Written as DNA, the CDR3 is TGTGCCAGCAGCTTACTGGGGGGGTTAGCTACGCAGTTCTTC. Translation gives CASSLLGGLATQFF.